This entry lists 25 T cell receptor beta chains sequenced from one sample in a study of monozygotic twins with inflammatory bowel disease. TCRdb reanalyzed the 5' RACE reads and collapses them to one entry per CDR3 protein, without DNA. This table holds roughly 150,000 distinct CDR3 sequences. Sample: blood. The receptor source for this set is a human donor with ulcerative colitis or Crohn's disease, or a healthy co-twin of an affected twin (not recorded which).

The V gene is TRBV18, the J gene TRBJ2-5. CDR1 and CDR2 from the germline V gene are KGHSH and LQKENI. This CDR3 contains 14 residues. CDR3 sequence reads: CASSRSGGQETQYF.

The rearrangement uses TRBV30 and TRBJ2-1; TCRdb indicates TRBD2, and absent DNA this call remains unverified. The CDR3 extends over 16 amino acids. Germline CDR1 reads GTSNPN; CDR2 reads SVGIG (reference sequence). The CDR3 spells CAWSHDWARTYNEQFF.

This chain links TRBV12-3 or TRBV12-4 with TRBJ1-2; TCRdb lists TRBD1, though no DNA is available to test this call. This CDR3 is 14 amino acids long. Here the CDR3 reads CASSLRTGGVGYTF.

J is TRBJ2-1 and V is TRBV2; the TCRdb D gene call, TRBD1, has no DNA to confirm it. The CDR3 spans 11 residues. The germline CDR1 and CDR2 sequences are SNHLY and FYNNEI. CDR3: CASLGGTEQFF.

The chain joins TRBV11-2 to TRBJ2-5; there is no DNA to check the TCRdb D call of TRBD1. The CDR3 covers 17 residues. The V gene's germline CDR1 is SGHAT and CDR2 FQNNGV. The CDR3: CASSLLFSGTEGETQYF. The full variable domain, rest sourced from reference TRBV11-2 and TRBJ2-5, is EAGVAQSPRYKIIEKRQSVAFWCNPISGHATLYWYQQILGQGPKLLIQFQNNGVVDDSQLPKDRFSAERLKGVDSTLKIQPAKLEDSAVYLCASSLLFSGTEGETQYFGPGTRLLVL.

The rearrangement uses TRBV6-2 or TRBV6-3 and TRBJ2-1; TCRdb indicates TRBD2, and absent DNA this call remains unverified. This CDR3 comprises 12 residues. Germline CDR1 MNHEY, CDR2 SVGEGT. The CDR3 protein is CASMLEYNEQFF.

The chain links TRBV7-6 to TRBJ1-1. Per the germline V gene, CDR1 is SGHVS and CDR2 is FNYEAQ. There are 13 residues in the CDR3. The CDR3 is CASLRAKGTEAFF.

The rearrangement uses TRBV27 and TRBJ1-2; the D call of TRBD1 rests on TCRdb alone, since no DNA is present to check it. CDR3 size: 13 residues. Germline-derived CDR1 and CDR2 are MNHEY and SMNVEV (reference sequence). The CDR3 is CASSWGGSYGYTF.

This chain connects TRBV6-5 to TRBJ2-3. CDR3 size: 15 residues. Germline lookup yields CDR1 MNHEY and CDR2 SVGAGI. The CDR3 sequence is CASSWPRASTDTQYF.

V and J are TRBV27 and TRBJ2-7; TCRdb lists TRBD1, though no DNA is available to test this call. Germline V gene sequence: CDR1 MNHEY, CDR2 SMNVEV (reference sequence). This CDR3 contains 19 residues. The CDR3 reads CASSSPGEAIRTGTYEQYF.

V usage is TRBV15 and J usage is TRBJ2-3; TCRdb's D call, TRBD2, is unchecked because there is no DNA. The CDR3 has 18 residues. Germline CDR1 and CDR2: LNHNV and YYDKDF (reference sequence). CDR3 residues: CATSRDQVLAGVPNTQYF.

The rearrangement joins TRBV27 to TRBJ2-1; TCRdb gives TRBD2 as the D gene, but with no DNA this cannot be confirmed. The CDR3 runs 17 residues. Germline assignment: CDR1 MNHEY and CDR2 SMNVEV (reference sequence). Here the CDR3 reads CASISRVAGVVVNEQFF.

The genes are TRBV12-5 and TRBJ1-1. CDR3 length: 17 residues. Germline CDR1 LGHNT, CDR2 FRNRAP. The CDR3 is CASGLGGGGGMNTEAFF.

The chain carries TRBV6-6 and TRBJ1-2; as DNA is missing, the TRBD1 call by TCRdb cannot be tested. This CDR3 contains 14 residues. Germline-derived CDR1 and CDR2 are MNHNY and SVGAGI (reference sequence). The chain's CDR3 is CASSYQAGLYGYTF.

This chain joins TRBV20-1 and TRBJ2-4; the D gene TCRdb calls, TRBD2, cannot be checked with no DNA. CDR1 and CDR2 from the germline V gene are DFQATT and SNEGSKA (reference sequence). The CDR3 covers 16 residues. The CDR3 reads CSARDRGSLAKNIQYF.

This chain connects TRBV25-1 to TRBJ1-2. This CDR3 is 11 amino acids long. Per the germline V gene, CDR1 is MGHDK and CDR2 is SYGVNS. CDR3 region: CASSESRGYTF.

The chain couples TRBV25-1 to TRBJ2-5; TCRdb returns TRBD2, unconfirmable since there is no DNA. In germline, CDR1 is MGHDK, CDR2 SYGVNS. The CDR3 consists of 16 residues. The CDR3 is CASSDGLAGGVETQYF. The full variable domain, rest sourced from reference TRBV25-1 and TRBJ2-5, is EADIYQTPRYLVIGTGKKITLECSQTMGHDKMYWYQQDPGMELHLIHYSYGVNSTEKGDLSSESTVSRIRTEHFPLTLESARPSHTSQYLCASSDGLAGGVETQYFGPGTRLLVL.

This chain links TRBV3-1 with TRBJ1-5; TCRdb's D call, TRBD1, is unchecked because there is no DNA. Germline V gives CDR1 LGHDT, CDR2 YNNKEL (reference sequence). The CDR3 spans 14 residues. CDR3 residues: CASSQGHSNQPQHF.

This sequence joins TRBV4-2 and TRBJ1-1. CDR1 is LGHNA, CDR2 YNFKEQ, per germline. CDR3 length: 15 amino acids. The CDR3 protein is CASSQEGAQNTEAFF.

The CDR3 loop reads CASRDPLKAPRSDTQYF. This chain joins TRBV6-1 and TRBJ2-3. The CDR3 spans 17 residues. Germline loops: CDR1 MNHNS, CDR2 SASEGT.

The chain has TRBV27 and TRBJ1-5; the D call from TCRdb, TRBD1, cannot be confirmed without DNA. Germline V gene sequence: CDR1 MNHEY, CDR2 SMNVEV (reference sequence). The length of the CDR3 is 15 residues. CDR3 sequence reads: CASRLQGAQGQPQHF.

The chain couples TRBV29-1 to TRBJ1-4. The CDR3 runs 11 residues. Germline V gene data show CDR1 as SQVTM and CDR2 as ANQGSEA. CDR3 in amino acids: CSVEDHEKLFF.

The rearrangement links TRBV5-1 to TRBJ2-1; no DNA is available, so the TRBD2 call from TCRdb remains unchecked. The germline gives CDR1 SGHRS, CDR2 YFSETQ. The CDR3 spans 16 residues. The CDR3 here is CASSWTLAGTNNEQFF.

The rearrangement links TRBV7-2 to TRBJ2-7; no DNA is available, so the TRBD1 call from TCRdb remains unchecked. CDR1 is SGHTA and CDR2 is FQGNSA in the germline V gene. There are 14 residues in the CDR3. CDR3 amino acids: CASSTPGTAYEQYF.

This chain joins TRBV27 and TRBJ2-7; there is no DNA to check the TCRdb D call of TRBD1. This CDR3 has 13 amino acids. Germline V gene lookup returns CDR1 MNHEY and CDR2 SMNVEV (reference sequence). The CDR3: CASSSETGVEQYF.